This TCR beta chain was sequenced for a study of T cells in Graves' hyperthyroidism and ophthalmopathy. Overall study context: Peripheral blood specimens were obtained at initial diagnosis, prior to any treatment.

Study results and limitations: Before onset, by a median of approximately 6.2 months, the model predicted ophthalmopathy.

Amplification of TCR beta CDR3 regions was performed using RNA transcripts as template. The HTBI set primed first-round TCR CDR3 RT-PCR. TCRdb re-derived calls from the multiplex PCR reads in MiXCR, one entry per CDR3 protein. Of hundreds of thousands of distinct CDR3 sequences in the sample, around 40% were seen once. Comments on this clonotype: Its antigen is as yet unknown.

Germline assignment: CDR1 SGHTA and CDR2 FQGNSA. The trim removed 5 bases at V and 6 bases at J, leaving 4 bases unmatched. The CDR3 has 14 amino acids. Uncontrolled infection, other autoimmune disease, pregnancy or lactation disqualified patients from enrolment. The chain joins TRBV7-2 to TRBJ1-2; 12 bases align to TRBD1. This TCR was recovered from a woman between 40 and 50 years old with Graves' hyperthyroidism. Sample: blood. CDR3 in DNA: TGTGCCAGCAGCCGGGACAGGGGGCAAAATGGCTACACCTTC. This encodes CASSRDRGQNGYTF. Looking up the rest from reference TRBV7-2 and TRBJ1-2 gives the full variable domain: GAGVSQSPSNKVTEKGKDVELRCDPISGHTALYWYRQSLGQGLEFLIYFQGNSAPDKSGLPSDRFSAERTGGSVSTLTIQRTQQEDSAVYLCASSRDRGQNGYTFGSGTRLTVV.